This paragraph reports one T cell receptor beta chain. This sample was included in a study of blood T cell repertoires in COVID-19. Turning to the study itself: The United States, Italy and Spain provided the acute and convalescent COVID-19 samples.

The V end lost 4 bases, the J end lost 2 bases, and 8 bases lay between the germline ends. CDR3 size: 13 residues. Per the authors' pipeline: Using reference gene primer amplification, nucleated cell counts were estimated. Profiled with immunoSEQ multiplex PCR; TCRdb holds only in-frame clones, not every one. For V, J and clone size, that table is used; D and trimming come from the DNA. The sample has about 220,000 clones, over 75% seen once. Individuals aged 18 to 89 years were recruited from 24 US areas. For recovered donors of Cohort 3, there were two negative PCRs, clearance, or symptom resolution.

The chain has TRBV12-3 or TRBV12-4 and TRBJ1-2; D remains ambiguous. Sequencing was done on a sample of PBMCs or T cells enriched from blood (not recorded which). This receptor was taken from a woman aged 55 to 70 who had recovered from COVID-19. CDR3 bases: TGTGCCAGCAGTTCCACAACCAACTATGGCTACACCTTC. Translating gives CASSSTTNYGYTF.